Listed here is a single TCR beta chain. Antigen unknown. Through Arm-PCR of CDR3 regions and iRepertoire HTBI primers, TCR beta libraries were built. MiXCR, applied by TCRdb to the multiplex PCR reads, yields one record per CDR3 protein. Of approximately 300,000 distinct CDR3 sequences listed, more than 15% are singletons. This specimen comes from a study of regulatory T cells in long-lasting Graves disease. General study results and limits: Persistent Graves' patients showed reduced TCR diversity versus newly diagnosed patients.

After removal of 5 bases from V and 6 bases from J, the junction contained 5 bases not matched to a gene. This CDR3 has 16 residues. Germline-derived CDR1 and CDR2 are PRHDT and FYEKMQ (reference sequence). Time point described: newly diagnosed GD, antithyroid drugs for less than 3 months. PBMC-extracted RNA yielded the TCR library. An endocrinology department in Xi'an, China, recruited the patients. The sequencing used peripheral blood mononuclear cells (PBMCs), collected at new diagnosis, from a patient treated with antithyroid drugs. The chain combines TRBV13 with TRBJ2-2; 14 nucleotides align to TRBD2. This TCR was recovered from a female donor with Graves disease. CDR3 sequence: CASSTRTSGRPGELFF. In DNA form, the CDR3 reads TGTGCCAGCAGCACAAGGACTAGCGGGAGGCCCGGGGAGCTGTTTTTT.